Sequencing of this T cell receptor beta chain was carried out in a study of T cells after yellow fever vaccination (dated by TCRdb to the late 2010s). Context from the whole study: The SMART-Seq v4 Ultra Low Input RNA kit was used to prepare libraries from fractions with low cell numbers. Blood was collected at multiple timepoints before and after primary and secondary immunization, and bulk PBMC replicates and cell subsets were isolated. The cohort comprised two healthy male donors, one aged 18 to 30 and one aged 30 to 40 years. To track T-cell clones before and after primary and booster YFV17D yellow fever vaccination, bulk TCR alpha and beta repertoires were sequenced longitudinally. The paper as a whole reports these results and caveats: Only two donors were included in the study, so the extent to which the findings can be generalized is limited. A small share of clonotypes occurred in both CD4 and CD8 compartments, likely arising from convergent recombination. Most clones expanded after primary vaccination were re-detected after the booster (just under 97% of CD4 and about nine tenths of CD8), suggesting broad memory maintenance. Because abundant contaminating clonotypes from the bulk population could be contained in FACS-sorted repertoires, computational filtering was required. Compared with the primary T-cell response, the secondary T-cell response was faster but weaker, reaching its peak on day 5 rather than on day 15.

The sample's treatment or condition, from its label and the paper: live attenuated yellow fever vaccine strain. A standard Ficoll-Paque protocol was used to isolate PBMCs from peripheral blood. Dynabeads CD4 and CD8 positive selection kits were used to isolate CD4 and CD8 T-cell fractions. RNA was extracted with TriZol from bulk PBMCs, CD4 and CD8 fractions, and dextramer-positive and dextramer-negative fractions. Sequencing took place on an Illumina NovaSeq 6000. TCR cDNA was synthesized by 5'RACE template switching, which introduced a universal primer site and unique molecular identifiers. Priming of cDNA synthesis was performed from both the TCR alpha and TCR beta constant segments. Library amplification used two PCR steps, and the second PCR step added sample barcodes and sequencing adapters. Libraries were sequenced on Illumina HiSeq 2500 (2x100 bp) or NovaSeq (2x150 bp). The published analysis was carried out like this. Reads were demultiplexed and collapsed into UMI consensus sequences with MIGEC, and V(D)J alignment was performed with MiXCR. Vaccine-responding clonotypes were identified with edgeR using replicate PBMC samples, with FDR below 0.01 and a log2 fold change above 5 up to day 15 being required. Each bulk clonotype was labeled CD4 or CD8 based on which sequenced repertoire, CD4 or CD8, contained the clonotype at higher abundance. TCRdb reanalyzed the raw reads on its own, using fastp at Q25 for trimming and MiXCR for clone calling, and kept in-frame beta chains. Merged by CDR3 protein, the rows form single entries marked with the most common genes and DNA. It is TCRdb's table, rather than the study itself, that gives the V and J calls and clone size. Across this sample there are 100,000 to 150,000 distinct CDR3 sequences, with 13% to 15% seen only once. The ten largest clones capture approximately 43% of the sample.

V loses 2 bases at its end and J loses 8 bases; junction bases beyond the gene matches: 15. The germline V gene specifies ENHRY as CDR1 and SYGVKD as CDR2. From its cysteine to its phenylalanine, the CDR3 spans 17 amino acids. Kept here is only the CDR3 DNA, which spans 51 bases and is read in frame from base 1. Worth noting for this clonotype: No cognate antigen has been identified for it. Per-base qualities were not stored, and no clone one base away is much larger.

The sequencing here drew on CD8+ T cells sorted from PBMCs, taken 5 days after the yellow fever booster vaccination. The chain is made from TRBV10-3 and TRBJ1-2, and 9 bases in between align with TRBD1. This receptor was taken from a man aged 18 to 29 who received the YFV17D yellow fever vaccine. The CDR3 is CAISEARQGESRKGYTF. In nucleotides, the sequence is TGTGCCATCAGTGAGGCGAGACAGGGGGAATCCCGCAAGGGCTACACCTTC.